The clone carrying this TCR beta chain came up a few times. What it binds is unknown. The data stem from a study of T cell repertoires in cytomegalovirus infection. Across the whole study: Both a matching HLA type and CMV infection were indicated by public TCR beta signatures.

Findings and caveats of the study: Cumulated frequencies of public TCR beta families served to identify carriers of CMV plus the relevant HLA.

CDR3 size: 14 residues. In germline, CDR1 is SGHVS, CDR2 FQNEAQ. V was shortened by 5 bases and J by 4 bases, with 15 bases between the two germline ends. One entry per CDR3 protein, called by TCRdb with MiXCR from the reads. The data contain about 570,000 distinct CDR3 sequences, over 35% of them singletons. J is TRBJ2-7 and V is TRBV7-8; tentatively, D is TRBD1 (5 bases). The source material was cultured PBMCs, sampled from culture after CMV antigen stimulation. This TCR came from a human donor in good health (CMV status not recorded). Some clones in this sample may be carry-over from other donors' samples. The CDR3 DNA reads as TGTGCCAGCAGCCCTGTTCGACAGAAATACGAGCAGTACTTC. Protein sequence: CASSPVRQKYEQYF.